The TCR beta chain described here comes from a study of regulatory T cells in long-lasting Graves disease. Regarding the study as a whole: Preferential use of TRBV28, TRBJ1-2 and TRBJ2-5 was seen in persistent disease.

Time point in this sample: persistent/refractory GD, antithyroid drugs over 5 years with positive TRAb. Researchers made the TCR library from RNA that was extracted from PBMCs. Concerning this clonotype: Its antigen is still unknown.

Arm-PCR of CDR3 regions and iRepertoire HTBI primers were used to build TCR beta libraries. MiXCR, applied by TCRdb to the multiplex PCR reads, yields one record per CDR3 protein. The sample holds roughly 700,000 distinct CDR3 sequences, about 32% seen once. Trimming shortened V by 4 bases and J by 4 bases, and 14 bases separated the two germline ends. From germline, CDR1 is SGHRS and CDR2 YFSETQ. The CDR3 runs 14 residues. The source material was peripheral blood mononuclear cells (PBMCs), sampled when the disease was refractory, from a patient treated with antithyroid drugs. The V gene is TRBV5-1, the J gene TRBJ2-5; D remains ambiguous. The TCR originated in a female donor with Graves disease. The DNA for the CDR3 is TGCGCCAGCAGCCCGGACCGCCTCGGAGAGACCCAGTACTTC. This translates into CASSPDRLGETQYF.